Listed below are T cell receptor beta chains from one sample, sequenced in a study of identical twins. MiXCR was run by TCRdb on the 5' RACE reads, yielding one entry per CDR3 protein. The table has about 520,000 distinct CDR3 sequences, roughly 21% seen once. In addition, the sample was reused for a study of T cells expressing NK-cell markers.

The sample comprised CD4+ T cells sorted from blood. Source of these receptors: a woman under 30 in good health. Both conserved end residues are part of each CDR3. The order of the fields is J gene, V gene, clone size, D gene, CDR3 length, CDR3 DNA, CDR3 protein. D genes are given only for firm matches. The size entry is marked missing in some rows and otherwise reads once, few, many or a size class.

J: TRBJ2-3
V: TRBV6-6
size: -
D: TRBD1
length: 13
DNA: TGTGCCAGCAAGGACAGGGGCATGGATACGCAGTATTTT
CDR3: CASKDRGMDTQYF

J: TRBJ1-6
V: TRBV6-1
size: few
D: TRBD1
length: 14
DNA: TGTGCCAGCGGCAGGGGGGTGGGTAATTCACCCCTCCACTTT
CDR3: CASGRGVGNSPLHF

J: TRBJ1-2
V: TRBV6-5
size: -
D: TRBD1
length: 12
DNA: TGTGCCAGCAAGACAGGGAACTATGGCTACACCTTC
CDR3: CASKTGNYGYTF

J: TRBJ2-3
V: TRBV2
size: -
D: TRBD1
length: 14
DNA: TGTGCCAGCAGTAGGGGACAGGGAATCGATACGCAGTATTTT
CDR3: CASSRGQGIDTQYF

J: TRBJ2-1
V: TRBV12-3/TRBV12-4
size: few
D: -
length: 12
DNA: TGTGCCAGCAGTTTTCAGACGGCGGGGCAGTTCTTC
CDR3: CASSFQTAGQFF

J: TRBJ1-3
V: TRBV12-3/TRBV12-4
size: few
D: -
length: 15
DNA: TGTGCCAGCAGTTCCCGTCTTATAAGCGGAAACACCATATATTTT
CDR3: CASSSRLISGNTIYF

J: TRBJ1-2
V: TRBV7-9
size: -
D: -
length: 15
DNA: TGTGCCAGCAGCTTAACAGGGAAGGGTAACTATGGCTACACCTTC
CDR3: CASSLTGKGNYGYTF

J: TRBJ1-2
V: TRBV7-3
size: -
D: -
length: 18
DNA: TGTGCCAGCAGCTTACGACCCCCCATGGGGGAGGTAGACTATGGCTACACCTTC
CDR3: CASSLRPPMGEVDYGYTF

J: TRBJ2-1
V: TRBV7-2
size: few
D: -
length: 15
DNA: TGTGCCAGCAGCTTACGGGGGACTCCCGCCCTAGAGCAGTTCTTC
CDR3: CASSLRGTPALEQFF

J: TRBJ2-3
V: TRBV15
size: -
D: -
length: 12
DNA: TGTGCCACCAGCAGACAGGGAGATACGCAGTATTTT
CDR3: CATSRQGDTQYF

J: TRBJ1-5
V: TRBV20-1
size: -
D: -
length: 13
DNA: TGCAGTGCTAGAGTTTCAGGGGATCAGCCCCAGCATTTT
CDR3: CSARVSGDQPQHF

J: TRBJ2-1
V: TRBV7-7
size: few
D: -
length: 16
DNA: TGTGCCAGCAGCTTATACGTTGATGCAGGGGGGAATGAGCAGTTCTTC
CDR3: CASSLYVDAGGNEQFF

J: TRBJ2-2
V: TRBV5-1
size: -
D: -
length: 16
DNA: TGCGCCAGCAGCTTGGCCGTTGGAGCGAACACCGGGGAGCTGTTTTTT
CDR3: CASSLAVGANTGELFF

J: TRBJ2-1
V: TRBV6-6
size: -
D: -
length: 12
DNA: TGTGCCAGCAGTACCTCAGGTTCTCCGCAGTTCTTC
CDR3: CASSTSGSPQFF

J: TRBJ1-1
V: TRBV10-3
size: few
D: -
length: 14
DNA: TGTGCCATCAGTGAGTCGAAGGGGCAGGGTGAAGCTTTCTTT
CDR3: CAISESKGQGEAFF

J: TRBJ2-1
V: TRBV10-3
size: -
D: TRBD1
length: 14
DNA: TGTGCCATCACGGGCGAGGGGGCGATCCATGAGCAGTTCTTC
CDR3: CAITGEGAIHEQFF

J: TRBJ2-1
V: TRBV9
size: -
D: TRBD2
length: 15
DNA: TGTGCCAGCAGCCTCGTCAGCGGGGGGGCTTATGAGCAGTTCTTC
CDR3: CASSLVSGGAYEQFF

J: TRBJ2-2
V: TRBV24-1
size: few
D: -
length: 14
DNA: TGTGCCACCAGTGATTCGACGGGACCGAGGGAGCTGTTTTTT
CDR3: CATSDSTGPRELFF

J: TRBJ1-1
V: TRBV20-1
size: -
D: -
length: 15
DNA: TGCAGTGCTAGACCAAGACAGGCCATAAACACTGAAGCTTTCTTT
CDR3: CSARPRQAINTEAFF

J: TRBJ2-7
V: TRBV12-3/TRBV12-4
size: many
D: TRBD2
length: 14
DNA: TGTGCCAGCAGAGCCAGCGGGAGCTCCTACGAGCAGTACTTC
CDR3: CASRASGSSYEQYF

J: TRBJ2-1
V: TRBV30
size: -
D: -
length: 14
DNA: TGTGCCTGGAGTAAGTCCCTTTCATACAATGAGCAGTTCTTC
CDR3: CAWSKSLSYNEQFF

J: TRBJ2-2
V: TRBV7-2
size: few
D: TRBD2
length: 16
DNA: TGTGCCAGCAGCTCCTCCATTAGCGGGGGACCCGGGGAGCTGTTTTTT
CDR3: CASSSSISGGPGELFF

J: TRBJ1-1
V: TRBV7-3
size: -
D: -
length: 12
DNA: TGTGCCAGCAGCACAGGGATAACTGAAGCTTTCTTT
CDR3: CASSTGITEAFF

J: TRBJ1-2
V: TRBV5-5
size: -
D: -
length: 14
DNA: TGTGCCAGCAGCTTGGGGGACACCTCCCCAGGCTACACCTTC
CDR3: CASSLGDTSPGYTF

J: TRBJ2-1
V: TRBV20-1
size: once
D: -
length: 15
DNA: TGCAGTGCTAGAGATGCTAGCAGACCCTACAATGAGCAGTTCTTC
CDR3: CSARDASRPYNEQFF

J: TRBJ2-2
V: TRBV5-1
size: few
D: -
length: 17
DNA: TGCGCCAGCAGCTTGGATCCCGACAGGTCGGCCACCGGGGAGCTGTTTTTT
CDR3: CASSLDPDRSATGELFF

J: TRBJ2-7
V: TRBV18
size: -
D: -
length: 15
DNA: TGTGCCAGCTCCGCGGCCCGGGGATTTTCCTACGAGCAGTACTTC
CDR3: CASSAARGFSYEQYF

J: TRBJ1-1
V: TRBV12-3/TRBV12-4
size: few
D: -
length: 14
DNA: TGTGCCAGCACCGTGGACAGAAAGAACACTGAAGCTTTCTTT
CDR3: CASTVDRKNTEAFF

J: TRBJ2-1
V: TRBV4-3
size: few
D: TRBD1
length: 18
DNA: TGCGCCAGCAGCGCCATCCTCCCCGGGACAGGGGCCTACAATGAGCAGTTCTTC
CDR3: CASSAILPGTGAYNEQFF

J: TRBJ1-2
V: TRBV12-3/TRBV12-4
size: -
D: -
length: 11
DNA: TGTGCCAGCAGTTTCAGCGTCGGCTACACCTTC
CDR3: CASSFSVGYTF

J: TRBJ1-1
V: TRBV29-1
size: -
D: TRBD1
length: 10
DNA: TGCAGCGCCGACAGGGGTGAAGCTTTCTTT
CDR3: CSADRGEAFF

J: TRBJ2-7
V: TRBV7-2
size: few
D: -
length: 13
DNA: TGTGCCAGCAGCTACACTTACTCCTACGAGCAGTACTTC
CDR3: CASSYTYSYEQYF

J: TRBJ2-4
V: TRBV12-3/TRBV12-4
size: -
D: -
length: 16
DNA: TGTGCCAGCAGTCCGCAGGGGAGAGGGGCCAAAAACATTCAGTACTTC
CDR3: CASSPQGRGAKNIQYF

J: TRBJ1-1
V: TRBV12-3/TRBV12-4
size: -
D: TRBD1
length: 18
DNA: TGTGCCAGCACTCCAACGGACAGGCTCTTAGTCTTGAACACTGAAGCTTTCTTT
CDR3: CASTPTDRLLVLNTEAFF

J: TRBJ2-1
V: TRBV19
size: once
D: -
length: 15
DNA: TGTGCCAGTAGTATGACCTCGACGGTCCCCGATGAGCAGTTCTTC
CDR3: CASSMTSTVPDEQFF

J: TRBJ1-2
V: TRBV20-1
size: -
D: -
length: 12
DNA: TGCAGTGCTAAAGGACAGACCGTTAGCTACACCTTC
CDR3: CSAKGQTVSYTF

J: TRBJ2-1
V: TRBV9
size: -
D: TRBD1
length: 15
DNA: TGTGCCAGCAGCTCCACAGGGGTTTCCTACAATGAGCAGTTCTTC
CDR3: CASSSTGVSYNEQFF

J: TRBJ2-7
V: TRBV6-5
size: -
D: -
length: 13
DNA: TGTGCCAGCAGTTTTGACAGCACCTACGAGCAGTACTTC
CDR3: CASSFDSTYEQYF

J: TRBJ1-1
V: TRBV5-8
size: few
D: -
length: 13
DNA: TGTGCCAGCAGCTTCCGTGGGAGCACTGAAGCTTTCTTT
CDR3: CASSFRGSTEAFF

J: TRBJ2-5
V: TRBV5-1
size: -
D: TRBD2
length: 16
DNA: TGCGCCAGCAGCTTTCAGTTCCTAGCGGGAAGGGAGACCCAGTACTTC
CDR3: CASSFQFLAGRETQYF